This T cell receptor (beta chain) comes out of a study of shared clonotypes between healthy human individuals. Looking at the study overall: Per-donor plates numbered three CD4 naive, three CD4 memory, two CD8 naive and one CD8 memory. General study findings and limits: The four-donor shared clonotypes exceeded non-shared clonotypes in generation probability, with non-shared ones scoring lower.

V was trimmed by 6 bases and J by 4 bases, leaving 13 bases between them. The germline V gene encodes CDR1 SGDLS and CDR2 YYNGEE. This CDR3 comprises 14 residues. Of note for this clone: Its antigen is unidentified.

For every subset, genomic DNA was evenly distributed across several immunoSEQ plates. Profiled with immunoSEQ multiplex PCR; TCRdb holds only in-frame clones, not every one. The sample has some 1 million clones; about 77% are singletons. The receptor was isolated from a man between 18 and 35 years old in good health. Sequencing was carried out using memory CD4+ T cells sorted from blood. As for subset: CD45RA-negative fraction. The chain combines TRBV9 with TRBJ2-2, with D uncertain. This CDR3 is CASNQGLGTGELFF. DNA for the CDR3: TGTGCCAGCAACCAAGGTTTGGGCACCGGGGAGCTGTTTTTT.